This is a list of T cell receptor beta chains from one sample in a study of response to subunit inactivated influenza vaccine. One entry per CDR3 protein results from TCRdb running MiXCR on the RT-PCR reads. The data hold roughly 760,000 distinct CDR3 sequences, with around 20% observed a single time. The material sequenced was PBMCs from blood, taken around 5 days after vaccination. These receptor sequences come from a man between 50 and 59 years old who received an inactivated influenza vaccine. CDR3s include the opening cysteine and the closing phenylalanine or tryptophan. Fields, in order: V gene, CDR3 protein.

TRBV20-1,CSARRQYPAKNIQYF
TRBV27,CASSSREGVNGEQYF
TRBV7-9,CASSSLGSYEQYF
TRBV6-5,CASSYFGGSYEQYF
TRBV7-3,CASSPTRTAGELFF
TRBV29-1,CSVGEAGFSYNEQFF
TRBV20-1,CSAIGDHNYEQYF
TRBV6-1,CASRNTRGSYNSPLHF
TRBV27,CASSLLGGRPQHF
TRBV14,CASSLRGTGSYEQYF
TRBV29-1,CSAAESYEQYF
TRBV7-2,CASSRAGTGVGNTIYF
TRBV4-2,CASSQDLATGQFF
TRBV29-1,CSVDRGRTDTQYF
TRBV5-1,CASSSWRGEGETQYF
TRBV3-1,CASSRGTSGGGFF
TRBV7-2,CASSLLRYEQYF
TRBV28,CASSRLAGGLSNEQFF
TRBV29-1,CSVDAASGSYEQFF
TRBV11-2,CASSSPWRGRYEQYF
TRBV7-2,CASTYTTGGSETQYF
TRBV7-2,CASSLATRLYTDTQYF
TRBV5-6,CASSRLAGGGGRTYEQYF
TRBV2,CARAQRGGYEQYF
TRBV6-2/TRBV6-3,CASSWEGGTQETQYF